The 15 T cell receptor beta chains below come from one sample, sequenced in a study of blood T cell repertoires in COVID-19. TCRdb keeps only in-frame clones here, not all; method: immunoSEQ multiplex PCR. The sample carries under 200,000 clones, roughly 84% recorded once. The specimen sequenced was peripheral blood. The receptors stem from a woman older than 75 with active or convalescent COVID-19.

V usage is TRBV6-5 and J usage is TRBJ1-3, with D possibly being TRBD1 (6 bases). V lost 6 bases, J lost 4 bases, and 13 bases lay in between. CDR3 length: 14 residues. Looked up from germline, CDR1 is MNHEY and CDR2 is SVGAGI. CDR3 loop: CASRGHGLGNTIYF. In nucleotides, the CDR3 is TGTGCCAGCAGGGGACACGGGCTGGGAAACACCATATATTTT.

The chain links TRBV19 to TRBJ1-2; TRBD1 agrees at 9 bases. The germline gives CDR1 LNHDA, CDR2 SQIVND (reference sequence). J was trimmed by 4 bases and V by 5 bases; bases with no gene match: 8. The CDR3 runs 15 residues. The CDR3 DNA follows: TGTGCCAGTAGTGCCCTCCGGGACAGGGTCTATGGCTACACCTTC. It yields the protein CASSALRDRVYGYTF.

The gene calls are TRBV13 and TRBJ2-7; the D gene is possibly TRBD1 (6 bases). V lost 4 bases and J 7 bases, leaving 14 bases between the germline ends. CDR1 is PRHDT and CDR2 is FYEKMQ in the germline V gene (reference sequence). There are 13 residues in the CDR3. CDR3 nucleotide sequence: TGTGCCAGCAGCTCGCTCGGTAGGGGGGAGCAGTACTTC. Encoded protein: CASSSLGRGEQYF.

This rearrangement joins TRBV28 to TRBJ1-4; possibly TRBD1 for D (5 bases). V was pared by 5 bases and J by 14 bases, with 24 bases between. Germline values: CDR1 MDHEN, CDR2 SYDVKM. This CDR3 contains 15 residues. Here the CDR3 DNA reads TGTGCCAGCAGTACCCATCAGGCAGGGATCCGCGGTCTGTTTTTT. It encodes CASSTHQAGIRGLFF.

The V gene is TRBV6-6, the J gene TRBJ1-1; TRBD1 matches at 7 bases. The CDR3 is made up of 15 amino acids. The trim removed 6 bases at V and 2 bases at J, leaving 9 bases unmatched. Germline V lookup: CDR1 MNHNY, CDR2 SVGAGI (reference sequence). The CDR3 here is CASSPRGQLNTEAFF. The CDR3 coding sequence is TGTGCCAGCAGCCCGCGGGGACAGCTTAACACTGAAGCTTTCTTT.

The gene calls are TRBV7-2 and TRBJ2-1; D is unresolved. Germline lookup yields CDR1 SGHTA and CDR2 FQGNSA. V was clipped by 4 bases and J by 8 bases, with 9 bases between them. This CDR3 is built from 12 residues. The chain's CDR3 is CASSWAVYEQFF. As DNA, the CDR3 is TGTGCCAGCAGCTGGGCCGTATATGAGCAGTTCTTC.

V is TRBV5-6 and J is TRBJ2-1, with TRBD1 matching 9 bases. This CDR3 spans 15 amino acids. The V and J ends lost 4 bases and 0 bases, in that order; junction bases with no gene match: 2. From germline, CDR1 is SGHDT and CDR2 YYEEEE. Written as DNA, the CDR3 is TGTGCCAGCAGCCTGGACAGGGGCTCCTACAATGAGCAGTTCTTC. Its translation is CASSLDRGSYNEQFF.

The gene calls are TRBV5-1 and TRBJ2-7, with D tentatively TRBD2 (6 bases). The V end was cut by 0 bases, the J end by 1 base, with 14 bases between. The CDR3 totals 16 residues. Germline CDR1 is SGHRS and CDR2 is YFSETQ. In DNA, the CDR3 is TGCGCCAGCAGCTTGGGTGGTCTAGCGCTTTCCTACGAGCAGTACTTC. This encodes CASSLGGLALSYEQYF.

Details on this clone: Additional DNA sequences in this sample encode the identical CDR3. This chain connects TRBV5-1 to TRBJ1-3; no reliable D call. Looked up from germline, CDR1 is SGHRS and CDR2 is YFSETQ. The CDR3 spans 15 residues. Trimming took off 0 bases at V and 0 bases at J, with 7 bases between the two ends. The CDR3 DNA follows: TGCGCCAGCAGCTTGGACAACAACTCTGGAAACACCATATATTTT. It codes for CASSLDNNSGNTIYF.

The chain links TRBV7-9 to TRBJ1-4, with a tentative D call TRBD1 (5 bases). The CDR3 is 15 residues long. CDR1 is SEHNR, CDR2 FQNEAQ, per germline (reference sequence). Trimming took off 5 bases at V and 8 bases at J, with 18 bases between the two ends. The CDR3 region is CASSQADGRGEKLFF. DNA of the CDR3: TGTGCCAGCAGCCAAGCGGACGGTCGGGGGGAAAAACTGTTTTTT.

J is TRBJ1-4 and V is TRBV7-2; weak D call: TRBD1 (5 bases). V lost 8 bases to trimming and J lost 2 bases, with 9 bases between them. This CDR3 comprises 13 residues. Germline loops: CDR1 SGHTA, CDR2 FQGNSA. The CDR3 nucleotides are TGTGCCAGCCGTCGGGGGACTAATGAAAAACTGTTTTTT. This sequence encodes CASRRGTNEKLFF.

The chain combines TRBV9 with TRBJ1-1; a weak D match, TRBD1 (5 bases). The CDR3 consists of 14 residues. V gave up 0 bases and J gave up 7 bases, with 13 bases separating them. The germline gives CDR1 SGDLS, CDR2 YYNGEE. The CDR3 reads CASSVASQGGEAFF. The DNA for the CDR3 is TGTGCCAGCAGCGTAGCTTCTCAGGGTGGTGAAGCTTTCTTT.

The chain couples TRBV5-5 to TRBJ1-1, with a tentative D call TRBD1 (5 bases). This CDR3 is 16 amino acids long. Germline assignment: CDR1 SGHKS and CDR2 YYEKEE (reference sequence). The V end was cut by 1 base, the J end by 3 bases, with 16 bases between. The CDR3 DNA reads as TGTGCCAGCAGCTTGTTTCCGGGGCGGAGGGACACTGAAGCTTTCTTT. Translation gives CASSLFPGRRDTEAFF.

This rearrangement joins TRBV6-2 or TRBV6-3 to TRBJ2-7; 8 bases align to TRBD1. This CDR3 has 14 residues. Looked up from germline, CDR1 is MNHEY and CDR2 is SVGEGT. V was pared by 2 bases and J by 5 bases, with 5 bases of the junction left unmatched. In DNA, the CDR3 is TGTGCCAGCAGTTACAGGGGACAGGAAGACGAGCAGTACTTC. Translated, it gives CASSYRGQEDEQYF.

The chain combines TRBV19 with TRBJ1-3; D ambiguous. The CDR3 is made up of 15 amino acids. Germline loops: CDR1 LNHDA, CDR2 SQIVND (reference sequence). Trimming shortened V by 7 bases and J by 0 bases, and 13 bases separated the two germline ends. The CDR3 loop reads CASNVGESSGNTIYF. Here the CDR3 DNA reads TGTGCCAGTAATGTCGGAGAATCCTCTGGAAACACCATATATTTT.